Each of the 10 T cell receptor beta chains below was sequenced from the same sample in a study of T cells after yellow fever vaccination. TCRdb reprocessed the 5' RACE reads with MiXCR, giving one entry per CDR3 protein. The sample holds roughly 320,000 distinct CDR3 sequences, around 10% seen once. This material consisted of CD4+ T cells sorted from PBMCs, taken 45 days after the yellow fever booster vaccination. All receptors come from a man between 18 and 35 years old who received the YFV17D yellow fever vaccine.

This chain links TRBV3-1 with TRBJ2-2; TRBD1 aligns across 9 bases. The CDR3 runs 17 residues. The V and J ends lost 1 base and 6 bases, in that order; junction bases with no gene match: 9. The germline V gene has CDR1 LGHDT and CDR2 YNNKEL (reference sequence). CDR3 sequence: CASSQAPGQGYPGELFF. In DNA, the CDR3 is TGTGCCAGCAGCCAAGCCCCGGGACAGGGTTATCCCGGGGAGCTGTTTTTT.

This clonotype was seen at least ten times. The rearrangement joins TRBV11-3 to TRBJ2-1, with 8 bases that match TRBD1. The CDR3 totals 18 residues. Germline loops: CDR1 SGHNT, CDR2 YENEEA. The ends lost 0 bases at V and 0 bases at J; junction bases unmatched: 7. CDR3 amino acids: CASSLEQGGSSSYNEQFF. CDR3 in DNA: TGTGCCAGCAGCTTAGAACAGGGGGGCTCGAGCTCCTACAATGAGCAGTTCTTC.

This chain connects TRBV4-1 to TRBJ2-7; 8 bases agree with TRBD2. The J segment lost 4 bases and the V segment lost 6 bases, leaving 8 bases of the junction unmatched. This CDR3 contains 14 residues. Per the germline V gene, CDR1 is MGHRA and CDR2 is YSYEKL. The CDR3 sequence is CASRAGLGNYEQYV. CDR3 bases: TGCGCCAGCAGGGCGGGACTAGGCAATTACGAGCAGTACGTC.

This clonotype was observed many times. The rearrangement joins TRBV29-1 to TRBJ2-1, with no clear D. V gave up 4 bases and J gave up 0 bases, with 10 bases separating them. There are 14 residues in the CDR3. Germline loops: CDR1 SQVTM, CDR2 ANQGSEA. The CDR3 nucleotides are TGCAGCGTTGTCGAGATCGGCTCCTACAATGAGCAGTTCTTC. It is translated as CSVVEIGSYNEQFF.

This clonotype has a count of ten or more. V usage is TRBV11-2 and J usage is TRBJ1-6; 8 nucleotides agree with TRBD1. J was trimmed by 10 bases and V by 5 bases; bases with no gene match: 10. Per the germline V gene, CDR1 is SGHAT and CDR2 is FQNNGV. CDR3 size: 15 residues. DNA of the CDR3: TGTGCCAGCAGCGAAAGCGACAGGGGAAAATCACCCCTCCACTTT. Protein sequence: CASSESDRGKSPLHF.

There are a few counts of this clonotype. The chain links TRBV20-1 to TRBJ2-1, with a tentative D call TRBD2 (6 bases). Trimming took 6 bases from V and 2 from J, leaving 11 bases between them. The CDR3 spans 13 residues. Germline CDR1 is DFQATT and CDR2 is SNEGSKA (reference sequence). The CDR3 here is CSAGREAYNEQFF. The CDR3, as DNA: TGCAGTGCGGGCAGGGAGGCCTACAATGAGCAGTTCTTC.

This clonotype was seen at least ten times. This chain links TRBV6-5 with TRBJ1-3; TRBD1 is a possible D gene (5 bases). With 2 bases removed from V and 2 bases from J, the gap between germline ends came to 10 bases. There are 15 residues in the CDR3. Germline CDR1 is MNHEY and CDR2 is SVGAGI. In DNA form, the CDR3 reads TGTGCCAGCAGTTACGGGGCGTTCCCTGGAAACACCATATATTTT. Amino acids: CASSYGAFPGNTIYF.

In its sample, this clonotype was seen a few times. This rearrangement joins TRBV12-3 or TRBV12-4 to TRBJ2-2, with D unclear. The CDR3 consists of 14 residues. V was shortened by 4 bases and J by 1 base, with 7 bases between the two germline ends. The CDR3 nucleotides are TGTGCCAGCAGTTCGTCCAGGAACACCGGGGAGCTGTTTTTT. Protein: CASSSSRNTGELFF.

This clonotype appeared many times. The V gene is TRBV9, the J gene TRBJ2-3; no firm D call. This CDR3 comprises 11 residues. The V gene lost 0 bases and the J gene lost 10 bases, with 6 bases spanning the gap. Germline V gene sequence: CDR1 SGDLS, CDR2 YYNGEE. CDR3 in amino acids: CASSVGFAQYF. In DNA form, the CDR3 reads TGTGCCAGCAGCGTAGGGTTTGCGCAGTATTTT.

This chain connects TRBV15 to TRBJ2-4, with 8 bases fitting TRBD2. The CDR3 consists of 16 residues. Germline trimming cut 3 bases from V and 8 bases from J; bases unmatched to any gene: 12. Germline CDR1 LNHNV, CDR2 YYDKDF (reference sequence). DNA of the CDR3: TGTGCCACCAGCAGGCAGCTGTCAGCGGGGGATGACATTCAGTACTTC. It encodes CATSRQLSAGDDIQYF. The whole variable domain, filled in from reference TRBV15 and TRBJ2-4, reads DAMVIQNPRYQVTQFGKPVTLSCSQTLNHNVMYWYQQKSSQAPKLLFHYYDKDFNNEADTPDNFQSRRPNTSFCFLDIRSPGLGDTAMYLCATSRQLSAGDDIQYFGAGTRLSVL.